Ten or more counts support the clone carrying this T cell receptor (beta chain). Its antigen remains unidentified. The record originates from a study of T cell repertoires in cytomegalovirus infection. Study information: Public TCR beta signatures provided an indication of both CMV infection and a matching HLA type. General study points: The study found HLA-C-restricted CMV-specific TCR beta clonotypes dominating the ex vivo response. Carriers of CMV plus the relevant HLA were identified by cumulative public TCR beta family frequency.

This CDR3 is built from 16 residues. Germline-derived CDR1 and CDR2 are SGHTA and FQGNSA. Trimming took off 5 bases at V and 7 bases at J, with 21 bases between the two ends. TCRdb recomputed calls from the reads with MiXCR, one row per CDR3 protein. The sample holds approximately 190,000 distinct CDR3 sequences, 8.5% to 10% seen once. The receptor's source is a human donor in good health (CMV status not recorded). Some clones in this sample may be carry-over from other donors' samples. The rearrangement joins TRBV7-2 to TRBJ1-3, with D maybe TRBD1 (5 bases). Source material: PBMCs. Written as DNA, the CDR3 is TGTGCCAGCAGCACTCAGGGACCTTCCGTGGGTAACACCATATATTTT. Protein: CASSTQGPSVGNTIYF.